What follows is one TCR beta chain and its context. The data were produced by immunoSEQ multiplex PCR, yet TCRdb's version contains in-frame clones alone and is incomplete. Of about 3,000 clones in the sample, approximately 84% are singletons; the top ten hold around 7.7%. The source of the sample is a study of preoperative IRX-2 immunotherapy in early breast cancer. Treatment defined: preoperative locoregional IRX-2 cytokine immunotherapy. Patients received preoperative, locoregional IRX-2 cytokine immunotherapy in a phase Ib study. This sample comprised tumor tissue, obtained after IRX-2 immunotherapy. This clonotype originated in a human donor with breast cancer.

CDR3 nucleotide sequence: TGTGCCAGCAGCTCGGGACAGGGAGTCTCTGGCTACACCTTC. Its protein is CASSSGQGVSGYTF. The rearrangement uses TRBV7-1 and TRBJ1-2; 9 bases are a match to TRBD1. TRBV7-1 is designated an ORF whose function remains uncertain. V lost 3 bases, J lost 7 bases, and 6 bases stayed unmatched. This CDR3 has 14 amino acids.